This T cell receptor (beta chain) was obtained from a study of CD8 T cells in ankylosing spondylitis. CDR1 and CDR2 from the germline V gene are SGHTA and FQGNSA. V was shortened by 5 bases and J by 4 bases, with 17 bases between the two germline ends. This CDR3 has 15 amino acids. Overall study results and limits: In peripheral blood, disease-linked CD8+ clones occurred at relatively low frequencies. Disease-linked clones were reportedly significantly enriched in matched ankylosing spondylitis synovial fluid.

It was by quantitative 5'-RACE with molecular barcodes that TCR beta libraries were made. TCRdb re-called the 5' RACE reads through MiXCR, storing one row per CDR3 protein. The data contain about 250,000 distinct CDR3 sequences, about 10% of them singletons. In the case of this clonotype: Its target is not known.

The chain uses TRBV7-2 and TRBJ1-1, with a possible D match to TRBD1 (5 bases). The sample comprised blood, either unsorted or a sorted T cell fraction (not recorded which). The TCR comes from a male donor with ankylosing spondylitis or in good health (not recorded which). DNA for the CDR3: TGTGCCAGCAGCCCATTGGCCGGGGGAAGCACTGAAGCTTTCTTT. This gives the protein CASSPLAGGSTEAFF.